This passage covers 9 T cell receptor beta chains from one sample sequenced in a study of blood T cell repertoires in COVID-19. Method: immunoSEQ multiplex PCR; TCRdb's copy keeps in-frame clones and lacks some. The data show approximately 160,000 clones, more than 75% seen once. Sequencing was carried out using peripheral blood. The receptors shown here come from a man in his sixties with active or convalescent COVID-19.

The gene calls are TRBV7-9 and TRBJ2-3, with TRBD2 matching 7 bases. CDR3 size: 16 residues. CDR1 is SEHNR, CDR2 FQNEAQ, per germline (reference sequence). V dropped 2 bases and J dropped 7; count of bases not matched to a gene: 12. The DNA of the CDR3 is TGTGCCAGCAGCTTAAGTGCGGGAGACGGTGGGAATACGCAGTATTTT. The encoded protein is CASSLSAGDGGNTQYF.

This clone was seen more than once but under ten times. The V call is TRBV28, the J call TRBJ2-2, with 9 positions matching TRBD1. Germline CDR1 reads MDHEN; CDR2 reads SYDVKM. The CDR3 totals 16 residues. The ends lost 6 bases at V and 6 bases at J; junction bases unmatched: 11. CDR3 protein: CASSHMDRGRAGELFF. CDR3 in DNA: TGTGCCAGCAGCCATATGGACAGGGGAAGGGCCGGGGAGCTGTTTTTT. Filled out from reference TRBV28 and TRBJ2-2, the complete variable domain reads DVKVTQSSRYLVKRTGEKVFLECVQDMDHENMFWYRQDPGLGLRLIYFSYDVKMKEKGDIPEGYSVSREKKERFSLILESASTNQTSMYLCASSHMDRGRAGELFFGEGSRLTVL.

The chain has TRBV24-1 and TRBJ2-7; 10 bases align to TRBD1. The CDR3 covers 17 residues. V lost 4 bases to trimming and J lost 1 base; unmatched junction nucleotides: 9. CDR1 and CDR2 from the germline V gene are KGHDR and SFDVKD. CDR3 bases: TGTGCCACCAGTGACCCTGGACAGGGGGAGGGGTCCTACGAGCAGTACTTC. Translating it yields CATSDPGQGEGSYEQYF.

The CDR3 sequence: CASYISSYEQYF. CDR3 nucleotides: TGTGCCAGCTACATAAGTTCGTACGAGCAGTACTTC. The rearrangement uses TRBV6-5 and TRBJ2-7; D unclear. This CDR3 region has 12 residues. Germline V lookup: CDR1 MNHEY, CDR2 SVGAGI. Trimming stripped 8 bases from V and 4 bases from J, with 12 bases between.

V gene TRBV2 combines with J gene TRBJ1-2, with unresolved D. Trimming removed 2 bases at V and 2 bases at J, with 12 bases between. The CDR3 contains 15 residues. Germline assignment: CDR1 SNHLY and CDR2 FYNNEI. CDR3 residues: CASSESGRENYGYTF. DNA for the CDR3: TGTGCCAGCAGTGAATCGGGCCGGGAGAACTATGGCTACACCTTC.

The genes are TRBV7-9 and TRBJ2-1; D not certain. V shed 2 bases and J shed 3 bases, with 5 bases lying between them. Germline V lookup: CDR1 SEHNR, CDR2 FQNEAQ (reference sequence). The CDR3 has 13 amino acids. Written as DNA, the CDR3 is TGTGCCAGCAGCTTACCTCTCTACAATGAGCAGTTCTTC. Translation gives CASSLPLYNEQFF. Using reference TRBV7-9 and TRBJ2-1 for the parts outside the CDR3, the full variable domain is DTGVSQNPRHKITKRGQNVTFRCDPISEHNRLYWYRQTLGQGPEFLTYFQNEAQLEKSRLLSDRFSAERPKGSFSTLEIQRTEQGDSAMYLCASSLPLYNEQFFGPGTRLTVL.

This chain joins TRBV5-8 and TRBJ1-2, with unresolved D. This CDR3 spans 14 amino acids. The V and J ends lost 1 base and 2 bases respectively, with 9 bases between them. CDR1 and CDR2 (germline): SGHTS, YDEGEE. The CDR3 DNA is TGTGCCAGCAGCTTGATAGTATCCAACTATGGCTACACCTTC. It yields the protein CASSLIVSNYGYTF.

This chain joins TRBV5-4 and TRBJ2-2; the D gene is possibly TRBD1 (6 bases). V gave up 0 bases and J gave up 6 bases, with 9 bases separating them. The CDR3 spans 14 residues. Germline CDR1 and CDR2: SGHNT and YYREEE (reference sequence). The CDR3 reads CASSLDRESGELFF. The CDR3 coding sequence is TGTGCCAGCAGCTTGGACAGGGAGTCCGGGGAGCTGTTTTTT.

The V gene is TRBV7-9, the J gene TRBJ1-6; D gene ambiguous. The length of the CDR3 is 15 residues. V was cut by 2 bases and J by 0 bases, with 5 bases left in between. Germline CDR1 SEHNR, CDR2 FQNEAQ (reference sequence). In DNA form, the CDR3 reads TGTGCCAGCAGCTTAACGGTCTCCTATAATTCACCCCTCCACTTT. Encoded protein: CASSLTVSYNSPLHF.